These 12 T cell receptor beta chains were sequenced from one sample in a study of T cell changes during pregnancy in multiple sclerosis. Repertoires were generated with immunoSEQ multiplex PCR, while TCRdb's copy carries only in-frame clones and drops some. Among around 130,000 clones, about 96% were seen once, and the ten largest hold less than 0.55%. The sequencing used peripheral blood, collected after pregnancy. The receptors were sampled from a female donor with multiple sclerosis, enrolled in a pregnancy study.

The rearrangement joins TRBV6-6 to TRBJ2-2; tentative D call: TRBD1 (6 bases). The germline V gene has CDR1 MNHNY and CDR2 SVGAGI (reference sequence). The CDR3 totals 12 residues. V was pared by 3 bases and J by 15 bases, with 14 bases between. The CDR3 sequence: CASSYLRTVVFF. CDR3 coding DNA: TGTGCCAGCAGTTATCTACGGACAGTGGTGTTTTTT.

This rearrangement joins TRBV6-5 to TRBJ1-1; no firm D call. Trimming shortened V by 2 bases and J by 2 bases, and 9 bases separated the two germline ends. Germline CDR1 MNHEY, CDR2 SVGAGI. CDR3 size: 14 residues. The CDR3 protein is CASSYPGPNTEAFF. In DNA, the CDR3 is TGTGCCAGCAGTTACCCCGGTCCTAACACTGAAGCTTTCTTT.

This sequence joins TRBV4-3 and TRBJ2-2, with 11 positions matching TRBD1. CDR1 is LGHNA and CDR2 is YSLEER in the germline V gene. The CDR3 runs to 15 residues. V lost 3 bases, J lost 7 bases, and 4 bases stayed unmatched. The CDR3 DNA sequence: TGCGCCAGCAGCCACAGGACAGGGGGCAACGGGGAGCTGTTTTTT. Its protein product is CASSHRTGGNGELFF.

V and J are TRBV5-6 and TRBJ1-2; TRBD1 agrees at 10 bases. Germline lookup yields CDR1 SGHDT and CDR2 YYEEEE. This CDR3 comprises 14 residues. The V segment lost 3 bases and the J segment 6 bases; nucleotides outside the gene matches: 5. The chain's CDR3 is CASSWDRGSNGYTF. The CDR3 DNA reads TGTGCCAGCAGCTGGGACAGGGGTTCAAATGGCTACACCTTC.

This clone was seen just once. This chain connects TRBV2 to TRBJ2-1, with 8 bases identical to TRBD2. This CDR3 is built from 15 residues. Germline V gene data show CDR1 as SNHLY and CDR2 as FYNNEI. The V segment lost 4 bases and the J segment 5 bases; nucleotides outside the gene matches: 7. In nucleotides, the CDR3 is TGTGCCAGCAGTGGCGGGGGGCTGGACAACAATGAGCAGTTCTTC. It yields the protein CASSGGGLDNNEQFF.

This sequence joins TRBV4-3 and TRBJ2-6; D is perhaps TRBD1 (5 bases). The CDR3 has 15 residues. Germline V gives CDR1 LGHNA, CDR2 YSLEER. Between the trimmed V and J ends, which lost 3 bases and 1 base, there was a span of 7 bases. CDR3 loop: CASSHQGSGANVLTF. The CDR3 DNA reads TGCGCCAGCAGCCACCAGGGTTCTGGGGCCAACGTCCTGACTTTC.

This chain uses TRBV2 with TRBJ2-3, with D possibly being TRBD2 (6 bases). Germline V gene lookup returns CDR1 SNHLY and CDR2 FYNNEI. This CDR3 comprises 14 residues. Between the trimmed V and J ends, which lost 3 bases and 7 bases, there was a span of 14 bases. DNA of the CDR3: TGTGCCAGCAGTGAGGGAGGAGGTTTAAATACGCAGTATTTT. Amino acid sequence: CASSEGGGLNTQYF. The whole variable domain, remainder taken from reference TRBV2 and TRBJ2-3, is EPEVTQTPSHQVTQMGQEVILRCVPISNHLYFYWYRQILGQKVEFLVSFYNNEISEKSEIFDDQFSVERPDGSNFTLKIRSTKLEDSAMYFCASSEGGGLNTQYFGPGTRLTVL.

The chain carries TRBV27 and TRBJ2-2; 9 positions match TRBD1. Germline CDR1 is MNHEY and CDR2 is SMNVEV (reference sequence). V shed 5 bases and J 6 bases; nucleotides not matched to a gene: 7. The CDR3 is 15 residues long. For the CDR3, the DNA is TGTGCCAGCAGTGCCGCCGGGACAGGGTCCGGGGAGCTGTTTTTT. This translates into CASSAAGTGSGELFF.

The chain has TRBV5-1 and TRBJ2-2; D perhaps matches TRBD1 (5 bases). Germline assignment: CDR1 SGHRS and CDR2 YFSETQ. Trimming took off 2 bases at V and 10 bases at J, with 12 bases between the two ends. The CDR3 loop spans 13 amino acids. CDR3 coding DNA: TGCGCCAGCAGCTTCCAGGGATTGGAGGAGCTGTTTTTT. Protein sequence: CASSFQGLEELFF.

The rearrangement links TRBV2 to TRBJ1-3, with TRBD1 matching over 8 bases. The CDR3 consists of 14 residues. Germline lookup yields CDR1 SNHLY and CDR2 FYNNEI. The ends lost 6 bases at V and 4 bases at J; junction bases unmatched: 5. The CDR3 DNA reads as TGTGCCAGCAGCCTTGGACAGGGCGGAAACACCATATATTTT. Amino acid sequence: CASSLGQGGNTIYF.

The chain couples TRBV2 to TRBJ2-1, with D uncertain. The CDR3 is made up of 13 amino acids. Germline V gives CDR1 SNHLY, CDR2 FYNNEI. The germline V and J ends were trimmed by 3 bases and 12 bases, with 15 bases remaining between them. This CDR3 is CASSEIQRPGQFF. Here the CDR3 DNA reads TGTGCCAGCAGTGAGATCCAGCGCCCCGGGCAGTTCTTC.

This rearrangement joins TRBV6-5 to TRBJ1-5, with D perhaps TRBD1 (5 bases). The length of the CDR3 is 15 residues. With 7 bases removed from V and 1 base from J, the gap between germline ends came to 14 bases. Per germline, CDR1 MNHEY and CDR2 SVGAGI. The CDR3 DNA sequence: TGTGCCAGCAATGAGATCCGGGGGAGCAATCAGCCCCAGCATTTT. It specifies CASNEIRGSNQPQHF.